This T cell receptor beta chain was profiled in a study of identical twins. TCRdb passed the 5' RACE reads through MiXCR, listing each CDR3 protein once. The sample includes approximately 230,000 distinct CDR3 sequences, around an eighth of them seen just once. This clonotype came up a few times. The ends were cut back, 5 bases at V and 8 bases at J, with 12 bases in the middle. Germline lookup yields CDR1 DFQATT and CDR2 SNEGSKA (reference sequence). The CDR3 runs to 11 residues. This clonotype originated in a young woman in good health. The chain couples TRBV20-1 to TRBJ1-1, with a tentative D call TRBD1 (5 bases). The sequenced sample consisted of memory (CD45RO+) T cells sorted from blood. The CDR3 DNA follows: TGCAGTGCTGGGGGGGGTGGCGAAGCTTTCTTT. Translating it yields CSAGGGGEAFF.